These 20 T cell receptor beta chains originate from one sample sequenced in a study of cytomegalovirus exposure and HLA in healthy donors. This PCR relied on a set of 60 Vbeta primers and 13 Jbeta primers. Sequencing used immunoSEQ multiplex PCR; TCRdb keeps in-frame clones, though not all of them. The profile shows around 130,000 clones, approximately 75% of them singletons. Sequencing used PBMCs. These TCRs come from a woman aged 40 to 49 in good health and CMV-seropositive.

The chain recombines TRBV6-5 with TRBJ1-1, with 7 bases matching TRBD1. The CDR3 contains 14 residues. Germline V CDR1 and CDR2: MNHEY, SVGAGI. V was clipped by 2 bases and J by 6 bases; unmatched bases: 6. The CDR3 is CASSYQGGNAEAFF. The CDR3, as DNA: TGTGCCAGCAGTTACCAGGGGGGTAACGCTGAAGCTTTCTTT.

The table lists this clone with a few counts. J is TRBJ1-4 and V is TRBV7-2; the D gene is possibly TRBD1 (6 bases). Germline V gene lookup returns CDR1 SGHTA and CDR2 FQGNSA. V dropped 5 bases and J dropped 0 bases, with 10 bases sitting between them. CDR3 size: 15 residues. The CDR3 DNA sequence: TGTGCCAGCAGCGTACAGGGCGCAACTAATGAAAAACTGTTTTTT. Protein: CASSVQGATNEKLFF.

The chain combines TRBV9 with TRBJ1-2; a possible D gene is TRBD1 (6 bases). V shed 3 bases and J shed 8 bases, with 17 bases lying between them. The CDR3 is 14 residues long. The germline CDR1 and CDR2 sequences are SGDLS and YYNGEE. CDR3 sequence: CASSASGTILGYTF. Written as DNA, the CDR3 is TGTGCCAGCAGCGCTTCCGGGACAATCCTGGGCTACACCTTC.

The V gene is TRBV29-1, the J gene TRBJ2-7; D is unclear. Per the germline V gene, CDR1 is SQVTM and CDR2 is ANQGSEA. CDR3 size: 15 residues. Trimming took 2 bases from V and 3 from J, leaving 17 bases between them. This CDR3 is CSVESWSREVYEQYF. The CDR3 coding sequence is TGCAGCGTTGAATCATGGAGTCGTGAAGTCTACGAGCAGTACTTC.

The rearrangement joins TRBV19 to TRBJ2-7, with D uncertain. The CDR3 contains 14 residues. Germline V CDR1 and CDR2: LNHDA, SQIVND (reference sequence). With 5 bases removed from V and 2 bases from J, the gap between germline ends came to 13 bases. CDR3 in DNA: TGTGCCAGTAGTGTACGCGCATTACCCTACGAGCAGTACTTC. The encoded protein is CASSVRALPYEQYF.

This clone was observed a few times. The V gene is TRBV6-5, the J gene TRBJ2-3; 8 bases line up with TRBD1. Trimming took 2 bases from V and 4 from J; bases not matched to a gene: 8. Germline V lookup: CDR1 MNHEY, CDR2 SVGAGI. The CDR3 has 16 amino acids. The chain's CDR3 is CASSYLRQGKPDTQYF. CDR3 coding DNA: TGTGCCAGCAGTTACCTCCGACAGGGGAAGCCAGATACGCAGTATTTT.

This clone was recorded a few times. V gene TRBV27 combines with J gene TRBJ1-1; weak D call: TRBD1 (5 bases). Trimming removed 3 bases at V and 4 bases at J, with 12 bases between. The CDR3 spans 14 residues. The germline CDR1 and CDR2 sequences are MNHEY and SMNVEV (reference sequence). CDR3 residues: CASSFAGIGTEAFF. The DNA of the CDR3 is TGTGCCAGCAGTTTCGCAGGGATCGGCACTGAAGCTTTCTTT.

The V gene is TRBV25-1, the J gene TRBJ2-2; a weak D match, TRBD1 (6 bases). V lost 6 bases and J 3 bases, leaving 11 bases between the germline ends. Germline CDR1 and CDR2: MGHDK and SYGVNS. The CDR3 spans 14 residues. For the CDR3, the DNA is TGTGCCAGCAGCAGGACAGTCGACACCGGGGAGCTGTTTTTT. This sequence encodes CASSRTVDTGELFF.

The chain combines TRBV7-6 with TRBJ2-1; TRBD2 might be the D (5 bases). CDR1 is SGHVS and CDR2 is FNYEAQ in the germline V gene. The V and J ends lost 6 bases and 8 bases respectively, with 17 bases between them. The CDR3 totals 14 residues. The CDR3 DNA follows: TGTGCCAGCAGAAGAGATCCTCTCGGGGATGAGCAGTTCTTC. It encodes CASRRDPLGDEQFF.

The chain links TRBV7-6 to TRBJ2-7; possibly TRBD2 for D (5 bases). CDR3 size: 13 residues. Germline V gene lookup returns CDR1 SGHVS and CDR2 FNYEAQ. V lost 0 bases and J 7 bases, leaving 10 bases between the germline ends. CDR3 residues: CASSLAGGTEQYF. CDR3 sequence (DNA): TGTGCCAGCAGCTTAGCAGGAGGTACGGAGCAGTACTTC. Supplemented by reference TRBV7-6 and TRBJ2-7, the full variable domain reads GAGVSQSPRYKVTKRGQDVALRCDPISGHVSLYWYRQALGQGPEFLTYFNYEAQQDKSGLPNDRFSAERPEGSISTLTIQRTEQRDSAMYRCASSLAGGTEQYFGPGTRLTVT.

The chain recombines TRBV7-9 with TRBJ1-1; maybe TRBD1 (5 bases). The CDR3 sequence is 16 residues long. Germline loops: CDR1 SEHNR, CDR2 FQNEAQ (reference sequence). V dropped 1 base and J dropped 1 base, with 13 bases sitting between them. CDR3 protein: CASSLVGALGNTEAFF. CDR3 nucleotides: TGTGCCAGCAGCTTAGTTGGGGCCCTAGGGAACACTGAAGCTTTCTTT.

This clone occurred a few times. The rearrangement links TRBV27 to TRBJ2-2; D is perhaps TRBD1 (5 bases). Trimming shortened V by 1 base and J by 2 bases, and 11 bases separated the two germline ends. The germline gives CDR1 MNHEY, CDR2 SMNVEV (reference sequence). This CDR3 region has 16 residues. CDR3 bases: TGTGCCAGCAGTTTATACGGGCAGGGAAACACCGGGGAGCTGTTTTTT. It yields the protein CASSLYGQGNTGELFF.

The rearrangement joins TRBV18 to TRBJ1-1; maybe TRBD1 (5 bases). The CDR3 extends over 14 amino acids. Germline V gene data show CDR1 as KGHSH and CDR2 as LQKENI. V dropped 3 bases and J dropped 3 bases, with 11 bases sitting between them. Here the CDR3 DNA reads TGTGCCAGCTCACCCGCAGGGAGGGACACTGAAGCTTTCTTT. It specifies CASSPAGRDTEAFF.

V is TRBV5-1 and J is TRBJ2-3; the match to TRBD2 covers 7 bases. Germline loops: CDR1 SGHRS, CDR2 YFSETQ. This CDR3 comprises 16 residues. V lost 0 bases, J lost 4 bases, and 8 bases stayed unmatched. CDR3 in amino acids: CASSLATLAVPDTQYF. CDR3 sequence (DNA): TGCGCCAGCAGCTTGGCCACCCTAGCGGTCCCAGATACGCAGTATTTT.

This clone was detected a few times. J is TRBJ2-7 and V is TRBV28; D unclear. Trimming removed 2 bases at V and 7 bases at J, with 9 bases between. CDR1 and CDR2 from the germline V gene are MDHEN and SYDVKM. The CDR3 is 12 amino acids. CDR3 loop: CASSLGQLEQYF. The CDR3 DNA sequence: TGTGCCAGCAGTTTAGGGCAATTGGAGCAGTACTTC.

The CDR3 protein is CASSVVGRGANEQFF. DNA for the CDR3: TGTGCCAGCAGCGTGGTAGGGCGGGGGGCTAATGAGCAGTTCTTC. The rearrangement joins TRBV9 to TRBJ2-1; 8 nucleotides agree with TRBD2. The CDR3 sequence is 15 residues long. Per germline, CDR1 SGDLS and CDR2 YYNGEE. With V trimmed by 2 bases and J by 7 bases, 8 bases remained unmatched.

In regard to this clone: A read error may account for a junction end that differs from germline. The chain links TRBV7-9 to TRBJ1-2; a possible D gene is TRBD1 (5 bases). Germline V gene data show CDR1 as SEHNR and CDR2 as FQNEAQ (reference sequence). The CDR3 is 16 residues long. In DNA, the CDR3 is TGTTCCAGCAGCTTTCCCCAGGGAAACGGCGGCTATGGCTACACCTTC. Residues: CSSSFPQGNGGYGYTF. The variable domain in full, with the rest retrieved from reference TRBV7-9 and TRBJ1-2, is DTGVSQNPRHKITKRGQNVTFRCDPISEHNRLYWYRQTLGQGPEFLTYFQNEAQLEKSRLLSDRFSAERPKGSFSTLEIQRTEQGDSAMYLCSSSFPQGNGGYGYTFGSGTRLTVV.

This chain connects TRBV9 to TRBJ1-6; D gene uncertain. Germline CDR1 reads SGDLS; CDR2 reads YYNGEE. The CDR3 consists of 12 residues. The ends were cut back, 3 bases at V and 8 bases at J, with 6 bases in the middle. The CDR3 sequence is CASSELDSPLHF. Here the CDR3 DNA reads TGTGCCAGCAGCGAACTGGATTCACCCCTCCACTTT.

The chain carries TRBV5-1 and TRBJ2-2, with 10 bases lining up with TRBD1. Germline V gene data show CDR1 as SGHRS and CDR2 as YFSETQ. The CDR3 has 14 residues. The V segment lost 5 bases and the J segment 6 bases; nucleotides outside the gene matches: 4. The CDR3 region is CASSPGQGSGELFF. DNA for the CDR3: TGCGCCAGCAGTCCGGGACAGGGGTCCGGGGAGCTGTTTTTT. Using reference TRBV5-1 and TRBJ2-2 for the parts outside the CDR3, the full variable domain is KAGVTQTPRYLIKTRGQQVTLSCSPISGHRSVSWYQQTPGQGLQFLFEYFSETQRNKGNFPGRFSGRQFSNSRSEMNVSTLELGDSALYLCASSPGQGSGELFFGEGSRLTVL.

This clone was observed a few times. V usage is TRBV28 and J usage is TRBJ2-2; TRBD1 aligns across 7 bases. The germline CDR1 and CDR2 sequences are MDHEN and SYDVKM. The CDR3 has 14 amino acids. Losses at the gene ends were 9 bases for V and 0 bases for J; bases not matched to a gene: 4. CDR3 nucleotides: TGTGCCAGACTAGACAGGGCGAACACCGGGGAGCTGTTTTTT. This sequence encodes CARLDRANTGELFF.